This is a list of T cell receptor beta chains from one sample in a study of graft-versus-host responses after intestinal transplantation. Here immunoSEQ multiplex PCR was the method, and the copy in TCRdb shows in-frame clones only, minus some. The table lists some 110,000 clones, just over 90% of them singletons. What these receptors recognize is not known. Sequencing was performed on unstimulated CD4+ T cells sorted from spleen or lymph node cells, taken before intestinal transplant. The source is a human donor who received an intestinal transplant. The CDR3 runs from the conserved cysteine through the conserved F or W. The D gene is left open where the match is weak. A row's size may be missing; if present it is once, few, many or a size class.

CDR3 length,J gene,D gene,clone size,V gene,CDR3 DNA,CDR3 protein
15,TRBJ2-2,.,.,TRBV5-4,TGTGCCAGCAGCTTTTGGGACTGGAACACCGGGGAGCTGTTTTTT,CASSFWDWNTGELFF
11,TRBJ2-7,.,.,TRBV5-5,TGTGCCAGCAGCCCCGCCTACGAGCAGTACTTC,CASSPAYEQYF
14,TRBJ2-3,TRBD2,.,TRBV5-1,TGCGCCAGCAGCGTAACTAGCGGTGGGGATACGCAGTATTTT,CASSVTSGGDTQYF
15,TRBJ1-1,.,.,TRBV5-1,TGCGCCAGCAGCTTGGGGAGCGTAGGGAACACTGAAGCTTTCTTT,CASSLGSVGNTEAFF
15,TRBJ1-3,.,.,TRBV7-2,TGTGCCAGCAGCACACAGCCCCTCGAAGGAAACACCATATATTTT,CASSTQPLEGNTIYF
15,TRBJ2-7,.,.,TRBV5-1,TGCGCCAGCAGCTTGGAGTCAGGTAGGACCTACGAGCAGTACTTC,CASSLESGRTYEQYF
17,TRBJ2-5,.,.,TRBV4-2,TGTGCCAGCAGCCAAGTTGGAGGGAGTCTTGGTGGAGAGACCCAGTACTTC,CASSQVGGSLGGETQYF
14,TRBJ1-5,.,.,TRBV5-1,TGCGCCAGCAGCTTGGATGGAGCGAATCAGCCCCAGCATTTT,CASSLDGANQPQHF
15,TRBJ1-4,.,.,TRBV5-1,TGCGCCAGCAGAGCCGAGCCCGCAACTAATGAAAAACTGTTTTTT,CASRAEPATNEKLFF
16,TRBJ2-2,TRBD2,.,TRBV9,TGTGCCAGCAGCGCTACCGGGACTAGCGTGACCGGGGAGCTGTTTTTT,CASSATGTSVTGELFF
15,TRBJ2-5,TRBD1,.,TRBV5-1,TGCGCCAGCAGCTCTCAGGGGGACATCCAAGAGACCCAGTACTTC,CASSSQGDIQETQYF
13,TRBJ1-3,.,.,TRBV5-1,TGCGCCAGCGCACTAACCTCTGGAAACACCATATATTTT,CASALTSGNTIYF
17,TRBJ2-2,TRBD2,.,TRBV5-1,TGCGCCAGCAGCTTCACCGGGGGACTAGGAGACACCGGGGAGCTGTTTTTT,CASSFTGGLGDTGELFF
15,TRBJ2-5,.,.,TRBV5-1,TGCGCCAGCAGCTTGTCAAGCAGGGTCAGAGAGACCCAGTACTTC,CASSLSSRVRETQYF
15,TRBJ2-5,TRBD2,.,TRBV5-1,TGCGCCAGCAGCCCGGGACTAGCGTCCCAAGAGACCCAGTACTTC,CASSPGLASQETQYF
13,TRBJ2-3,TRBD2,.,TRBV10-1,TGCGCCAGCATGGCGGGGGGCACAGATACGCAGTATTTT,CASMAGGTDTQYF
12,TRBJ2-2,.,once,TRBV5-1,TGCGCCAGCAGTCTCGACACCTTCGAGCTGTTTTTT,CASSLDTFELFF
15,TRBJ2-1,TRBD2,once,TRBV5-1,TGCGCCAGCAGCTCGGCGGGAGATGGGTACAATGAGCAGTTCTTC,CASSSAGDGYNEQFF
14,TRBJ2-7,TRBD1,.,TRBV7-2,TGTGCCAGCGCTCCACCGGGACAGGCCTACGAGCAGTACTTC,CASAPPGQAYEQYF
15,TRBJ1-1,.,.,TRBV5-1,TGCGCCAGCAGCTTGGGAGACAGCTTAAACACTGAAGCTTTCTTT,CASSLGDSLNTEAFF
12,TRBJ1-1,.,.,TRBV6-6,TGTGCCAGCAGGACAGGGAACACTGAAGCTTTCTTT,CASRTGNTEAFF
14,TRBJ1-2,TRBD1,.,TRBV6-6,TGTGCCAGCAGGCTCCAGGGGGTTGACTATGGCTACACCTTC,CASRLQGVDYGYTF
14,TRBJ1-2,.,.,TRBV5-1,TGCGCCAGCAGCCCGGACAGCGGTAACTATGGCTACACCTTC,CASSPDSGNYGYTF
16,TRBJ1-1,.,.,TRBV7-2,TGTGCCAGCAGCTTAGCGGTTCTAGGAAGAGGATCTGAAGCTTTCTTT,CASSLAVLGRGSEAFF
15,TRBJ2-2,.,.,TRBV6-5,TGTGCCAGCAGTTACTCCCTCCCGAACACCGGGGAGCTGTTTTTT,CASSYSLPNTGELFF
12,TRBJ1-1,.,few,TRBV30,TGTGCCAGAACGGAGATGAACACTGAAGCTTTCTTT,CARTEMNTEAFF
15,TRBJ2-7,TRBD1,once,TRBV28,TGTGCCAGCAGTTTACCGGGGACAGGGTCCTACGAGCAGTACTTC,CASSLPGTGSYEQYF
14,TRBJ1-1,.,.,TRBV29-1,TGCAGCGTTGTGGGAACAGGAGCGAACACTGAAGCTTTCTTT,CSVVGTGANTEAFF
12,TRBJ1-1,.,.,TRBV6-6,TGTGCCAGCAGTTACGTGGAGGCGGAAGCTTTCTTT,CASSYVEAEAFF
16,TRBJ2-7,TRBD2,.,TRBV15,TGTGCCACCAGCAGAGACGGGCTAGCGGGGAACTACGAGCAGTACTTC,CATSRDGLAGNYEQYF
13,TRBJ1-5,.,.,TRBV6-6,TGTGCCAGTAGCCCCCTTAGCAATCAGCCCCAGCATTTT,CASSPLSNQPQHF
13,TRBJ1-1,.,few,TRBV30,TGTGCCTGGAGTGTAACTGATAACACTGAAGCTTTCTTT,CAWSVTDNTEAFF
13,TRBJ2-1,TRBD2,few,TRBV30,TGTGCCTGGACTAGCGGGAGCTGGAGTGAGCAGTTCTTC,CAWTSGSWSEQFF
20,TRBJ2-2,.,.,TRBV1,TGCACCAGCAGCTCTTTAAGACCGCCGGGACTAGCGGGGGACACCGGGGAGCTGTTTTTT,CTSSSLRPPGLAGDTGELFF